This TCR beta chain was sequenced in a study of cytomegalovirus exposure and HLA in healthy donors (dated by TCRdb to about 2017). In terms of the full investigation: According to an earlier analysis of several hundred of the donors, about 180 million T cells yielded 117 million unique TCR beta sequences and 276 Gb of sequence data. The aim of the study was to test whether cataloging public T cell receptors could identify signatures of past pathogen exposure. Roughly 320 gigabases of sequencing data and approximately 92 million unique TCR sequences made up an early release that covered several hundred HLA-typed donors. Among the roughly 400 genotyped donors, approximately 77% belonged to the genetic ancestry cluster associated with self-reported Caucasian donors. HLA typing included class I and class II loci at four-digit resolution. To predict cytomegalovirus infection status, the study brought together high-throughput TCR immunosequencing, statistical association of individual TCRs with disease status, and machine learning. In a later genetic analysis, genome-wide SNP genotypes for about 65% of the 666 donors were used, and that subset was treated as a discovery cohort. Along with the roughly 670-subject first cohort, a separate validation cohort of roughly 110 different subjects was used. Donor age, sex, ethnicity and CMV serostatus were collected together with the repertoire data. Using immunosequencing, the study profiled T cell repertoires from 666 subjects and related those repertoires to cytomegalovirus serostatus. A later analysis re-analyzed previously published TCR beta repertoires from approximately 700 donors and added high-resolution HLA genotyping to study TCR occurrence patterns. The later analysis used no new phenotypic data to find candidate immune exposures, relying instead on TCR beta sequences and their occurrence across donors. Among about 370 genotyped donors of the cohort, an average of roughly 230,000 unique TCR beta nucleotide sequences was sequenced per donor, of which roughly 17% were non-productive. Every discovery cohort repertoire had been produced on one sequencing platform. Five DR-DQ haplotypes were treated as single units for association and clustering because of strong linkage in the cohort. To decide whether each TCR beta V gene segment behaved as functional or pseudogenic, an earlier analysis of fewer than 750 of the donors relied on high-throughput TCR beta sequencing. The number of donors typed differed by locus, with roughly 629-640 for A, B, C, DRB1 and DQB1, roughly 520 for DQA1, under 610 for DPA1, and some 470 for DPB1. Results the study describes overall, beyond this receptor: A later analysis found that most CMV-associated TCR beta chains appeared HLA-restricted, with HLA associations seemingly driven largely by CMV exposure. In a later analysis, TCR association rates were found to vary across HLA loci, with the most associated TCRs seen for DRB1 alleles and the fewest for HLA-C alleles. About 17 rarely observed V segments, including chromosome 9 orphons, were excluded from the earlier analysis of a few hundred of the donors because counts were too low. A group of highly shared sequence variants was considered likely to be a technical artifact of the sequencing pipeline. In the study, approximately 160 TCR beta chains were listed as associated with cytomegalovirus. The presence/absence analyses assumed that sequencing depth was roughly uniform across donors, and that assumption may not be true. Immune exposure information for the cohort was limited to CMV serostatus. According to a later genetic analysis, donors in an Asian-associated ancestry cluster had fewer N-insertions in productive TCRs than the approximately 670-donor mean. In an earlier analysis of some 500 of the donors, most TCR beta V segments appeared in productive rearrangements about 87% or about 30% of the time, broadly matching IMGT annotations. The authors suggested that the approach could potentially be generalized to other disease states and immunological phenotypes. The cohort was sequenced for TCR beta chains only, and without alpha or paired-chain data the features that could be detected were limited. In a later analysis, several top co-occurrence clusters were reported to appear linked to parvovirus B19, influenza, CMV and Epstein-Barr virus. Linkage disequilibrium might explain the correlated functional status among segregating V segments, but an unknown experimental factor could not be ruled out. While some public TCRs were present in many individuals, most TCR sequences turned up only very rarely across donors. Specific HLA alleles were associated with 15,000 to 20,000 TCR beta sequences at a false discovery rate of 0.05 in a later analysis. When HLA alleles, especially DR and DQ, strongly co-occurred, TCR associations were difficult to assign to individual alleles. V-gene and J-gene trimming of TCR beta chains was associated with a missense DCLRE1C variant in a later genetic analysis, and the association was replicated in an independent cohort. Three of the identified cytomegalovirus-associated TCR beta chains were confirmed in vitro to be specific for cytomegalovirus antigens. A further reported finding was that TCR beta sequences accurately predicted the HLA-A and HLA-B alleles for most subjects in the first cohort. In a later analysis, HLA-associated TCR beta chains showed more clonal expansion and lower generation probabilities than non-associated chains that were equally common. The 87-base-pair reads could not distinguish some IMGT-functional V segments, including TRBV6-2 and TRBV6-3, so those segments were excluded. Because HLA typing was missing for some donors at each locus, association tests included only the typed subset. In both the original and validation cohorts, the classifier was reported to diagnose cytomegalovirus status with high specificity and sensitivity.

As to this clone: Its binding antigen is unknown. Base qualities are not at hand, and no much larger clone is one base apart.

V is cut by 2 bases and J by 5 bases, and the space between the germline ends is 9 bases. Inclusive of the bounding cysteine and phenylalanine, the CDR3 is 13 residues long. The read is trimmed to its CDR3 DNA, 39 bases read in frame from base 1. Via the germline V gene, CDR1 is SNHLY and CDR2 FYNNEI. The cohort consisted of 666 healthy bone marrow donors. All cohort members were sampled while nominally healthy, although unrecorded immune exposures were likely present. The donor tested CMV seropositive and was one of the 289 seropositive cohort members. Every donor gave a peripheral blood sample, and the peripheral blood mononuclear cells from that sample were used for TCR beta sequencing. The Qiagen DNeasy Blood Extraction Kit was used to extract genomic DNA from the blood cell samples. The library was obtained by the immunoSEQ multiplex PCR assay. The multiplex PCR relied on a mix of 60 forward primers for TCR Vbeta segments and 13 reverse primers for TCR Jbeta segments. The CDR3 region of rearranged TCR beta genes was amplified from genomic DNA with a multiplex PCR assay. Amplified TCR beta libraries were sequenced as 87-base-pair reads on the Illumina HiSeq System. The authors processed their data as follows. In a later analysis, tens of millions of unique TCR beta chains were counted across the roughly 610 repertoires, and roughly 11 million of these chains were shared by at least two donors. Raw reads were error-corrected and collapsed into unique sequences by a nearest-neighbor algorithm in which closely related sequences were merged to remove PCR and sequencing errors. Alignment of CDR3 sequences to IMGT reference sequences was used to assign V, D and J gene segments. Each retained sequence needed at least a six-nucleotide match to both a V gene segment and a J gene segment. A rearrangement counted as productive if the CDR3 had no stop codons and remained in frame with V and J, and every other rearrangement counted as non-productive. CDR3 was defined according to IMGT convention as the region running from the second conserved V-encoded cysteine to the conserved J-encoded phenylalanine. In an earlier analysis of 550 to 650 of the donors, sequences lacking an unambiguous match to a single V gene segment were excluded. An earlier analysis of several hundred of the donors called V segments functional above 56.7% productive rearrangements and segregating when the between-donor standard deviation exceeded 5%. A statistical classification framework was built to diagnose cytomegalovirus status from the catalog of TCR beta chain sequences. In a later analysis, TCR nucleotide sequences were compared against IMGT/GENE-DB human TR gene sequences so that V and J genes could be assigned. The TCRdist pipeline was used in a later analysis to assign CDR3 sequences and most-parsimonious VDJ recombination scenarios. In a later analysis, every TCR beta chain was defined by the combination of its CDR3 amino acid sequence and its V-gene family, and reads without a unique V-gene family were dropped. As a way to deal with suspected cross-contamination and a sequencing artifact, a later analysis dropped roughly 620 nucleotide sequences that were highly shared and had low generation probability. In a later analysis, a clonal expansion index was calculated for each public chain from normalized within-repertoire ranks of inferred template counts. In a later analysis, generation probabilities were computed with a VDJ recombination model fitted to out-of-frame rearrangements, and the resulting probabilities were checked against IGoR. In a later analysis, TCR-TCR, TCR-HLA and TCR-CMV co-occurrence was scored with hypergeometric tests, and a repertoire-size bias correction was applied to TCR pairs. False discovery rates were estimated in a later analysis by permuting HLA or CMV assignments 20 times. In a later analysis, co-occurring TCRs were grouped using DBSCAN, with TCRdist sequence similarity added in when clustering inside HLA-allele-positive subsets. Repertoires with fewer than 30,000 or more than 120,000 public chains were left out of co-occurrence clustering, as were five repertoires with anomalous nucleotide sharing. The source is immuneACCESS, and TCRdb retained only in-frame sequences with V and J called. Part of the clones is not carried over; for the studies checked, unresolved V genes explain less than half of this, and the remainder is unexplained. Clonal size and the V and J genes are those of that table, whereas D and trimming came from the DNA. Recorded for this sample are about 160,000 clones; 82% of them occurred a single time. The ten largest clones add up to roughly 0.99% of the sample.

Sequencing used PBMCs. The clonotype comes from a girl aged 2 to 10 in good health and CMV-seropositive. The V and J segments used are TRBV2 and TRBJ2-5; the D gene lacks a confident call. The DNA sequence is given as TGTGCCAGCAGTGAAATCCCCGGGGAGACCCAGTACTTC. This gives the protein CASSEIPGETQYF.